This T cell receptor (beta chain) came from a study of CD8 T cells in Susac syndrome (dated by TCRdb to between 2018 and 2020). About the full investigation: Among the Susac syndrome patients who were sequenced, clinically active disease was present in six and clinical remission was observed in eight or nine. At the time of blood withdrawal, Susac syndrome patients were either therapy-naive, taking corticosteroids (with some also receiving IVIg), or on IVIg alone. Whether CD8+ T cell activation and differentiation in Susac syndrome was antigen driven was tested using repertoire sequencing.

Peripheral blood CD8+ and CD4+ T cells from healthy donors, Susac syndrome patients and multiple sclerosis patients were profiled by high-throughput TCR beta sequencing. Recently defined diagnostic criteria for definite or probable disease were met by the Susac syndrome patients. Bulk CD8+ and CD4+ T cells were purified by magnetic negative isolation, whereas CD8+ TEMRA cells were enriched by FACS. Blood was collected in EDTA tubes and processed within 24 hours, with PBMCs isolated through density gradient centrifugation. PBMCs intended for TCR sequencing were cryopreserved in liquid nitrogen and were subsequently thawed in a 37 degrees C water bath. The sorted or isolated CD4+, CD8+ and CD8+ TEMRA cells reached a purity of at least 90%. Here is what the overall study found, with its caveats: The TCR sequencing and HLA analysis was acknowledged to have included a relatively small number of individuals. The CD4+ T cell repertoire of patients with Susac syndrome showed no detectable clonal expansion.

The CDR3 goes from the cysteine to the phenylalanine over 11 residues. The CDR3 DNA has 33 bases and is translated from base 1. CDR1 and CDR2 are drawn from the germline V gene: KGHDR, SFDVKD. Trimming removed 6 bases from V and 5 bases from J, leaving 4 bases between the germline ends. In this sample, this clonotype turned up once. The antigen this receptor binds is unknown. Base-call qualities are not available, and no considerably larger clone is one nucleotide away. On its own, one read is weak support. RNA was extracted with the RNeasy kit and roughly 0.45 to 1 ug was reverse transcribed using random hexamers. TCR beta CDR3 regions were amplified with the immunoSEQ multiplex PCR assay covering 54 Vbeta and 13 Jbeta segments. To correct PCR amplification bias, a synthetic template baseline was used for both primer optimization and computational correction. In the authors' own workflow: Reads were annotated to V, D and J genes according to IMGT and were analyzed with immunoSEQ Analyzer, with only productive sequences retained. Clonality was calculated as one minus the Shannon entropy normalized by log2 of the number of productive unique sequences. Public and private clones were assessed among the 100 most prevalent clones of each patient and control. Clones were defined as Susac-specific if absent from the healthy and MS cohorts, from over a thousand published viral clones and from other ImmuneACCESS disease sequences. The public reads were quality trimmed at Q25 with fastp and then assembled into clones with MiXCR by TCRdb, keeping productive beta chains. For every CDR3 protein sequence, its rows merge into one entry that carries the most common genes and DNA. The V and J calls here are based on TCRdb, not the publication. The sample records about 150,000 distinct CDR3 sequences, 85% to 95% of which are singletons. Clones ranked in the top ten supply about 0.16% of the sample.

The receptor was isolated from a human donor with Susac syndrome. This chain joins TRBV24-1 to TRBJ2-1; a confident D gene designation cannot be given. The sample consisted of CD4+ T cells from PBMCs. The DNA sequence follows: TGTGCCACCAGTATTCACAATGAGCAGTTCTTC. Translated, it reads CATSIHNEQFF.